The 7 T cell receptor beta chains below were found in one sample sequenced in a study of follicular helper T cells after annual influenza vaccination (dated by TCRdb to the late 2010s). The method was the immunoSEQ multiplex PCR assay. What TCRdb holds here is the immuneACCESS table cut down to in-frame rearrangements. Part of the clones is not present; checked against another copy, under half of the missing clones reflect an unresolved V gene, and the others are unexplained. The sample table records some 15,000 clones; about 83% of these occur just once. More than 0.25% of the sample lies in the top ten. The time point label of this sample denotes: 2014-2015 season, pre-vaccination. The starting material was CXCR5- memory CD4+ T cells sorted from blood, obtained on the day of influenza vaccination. The cell subset or site label here, explained by the study, means: CXCR5- memory CD4 T cells. The receptors derive from an adult who received the influenza vaccine.

This clone has a single count. The chain is built from TRBV7-8 and TRBJ1-1, with D maybe TRBD1 (6 bases). Between the trimmed V and J ends, which lost 5 bases and 0 bases, there was a span of 19 bases. Germline CDR1 is SGHVS and CDR2 is FQNEAQ. This CDR3 contains 17 residues. The CDR3 region has the DNA TGTGCCAGCAGCATATCAGGGGATGAGGTGCTGAACACTGAAGCTTTCTTT. Translation: CASSISGDEVLNTEAFF.

The chain couples TRBV7-9 to TRBJ2-1; 12 bases fit TRBD2. Germline values: CDR1 SEHNR, CDR2 FQNEAQ (reference sequence). Germline trimming cut 5 bases from V and 3 bases from J; bases unmatched to any gene: 2. The length of the CDR3 is 15 residues. The CDR3 loop is CASSILAGGYNEQFF. DNA of the CDR3: TGTGCCAGCAGCATACTAGCGGGGGGCTACAATGAGCAGTTCTTC.

The chain combines TRBV7-2 with TRBJ2-1; a weak D match, TRBD1 (7 bases). Germline lookup yields CDR1 SGHTA and CDR2 FQGNSA. The length of the CDR3 is 15 residues. Trimming took off 5 bases at V and 6 bases at J, with 17 bases between the two ends. The CDR3: CASSLRRDRLNEQFF. CDR3 coding DNA: TGTGCCAGCAGCCTCAGGCGGGACAGACTCAATGAGCAGTTCTTC.

J is TRBJ2-1 and V is TRBV5-6; 10 nucleotides align to TRBD1. The V gene end was trimmed by 5 bases and the J gene end by 8 bases; junction bases not matched to a gene: 10. This CDR3 contains 15 residues. Per germline, CDR1 SGHDT and CDR2 YYEEEE. CDR3 nucleotide sequence: TGTGCCAGCAGTCCCCCGGGACAGGGGAGCGATGAGCAGTTCTTC. This gives the protein CASSPPGQGSDEQFF.

This chain uses TRBV6-6 with TRBJ2-2; maybe TRBD2 (5 bases). The ends were cut back, 4 bases at V and 6 bases at J, with 15 bases in the middle. The V gene's germline CDR1 is MNHNY and CDR2 SVGAGI (reference sequence). This CDR3 spans 15 amino acids. The CDR3 sequence is CASSFVSRVPGELFF. The CDR3 bases are TGTGCCAGCAGTTTCGTATCGAGGGTACCCGGGGAGCTGTTTTTT.

The genes are TRBV7-2 and TRBJ1-5; 11 nucleotides align to TRBD1. With 1 base clipped from V and 3 bases from J, the junction kept 2 bases outside the gene matches. Germline V lookup: CDR1 SGHTA, CDR2 FQGNSA. The CDR3 contains 16 residues. CDR3 loop: CASSLGTGGYNQPQHF. In nucleotides, the CDR3 is TGTGCCAGCAGCTTAGGGACAGGGGGCTACAATCAGCCCCAGCATTTT.

CDR3 sequence: CASSLVQGTYEQYF. CDR3 nucleotide sequence: TGTGCCAGCAGCTTAGTTCAGGGTACCTACGAGCAGTACTTC. The rearrangement joins TRBV11-2 to TRBJ2-7; D may be TRBD1 (5 bases). Germline CDR1 is SGHAT and CDR2 is FQNNGV. The CDR3 is made up of 14 amino acids. V gave up 1 base and J gave up 2 bases, with 9 bases separating them.